The 17 T cell receptor beta chains in this list originate from one sample, sequenced in a study of T cell responses to AZD1222 COVID-19 vaccine. Produced via immunoSEQ multiplex PCR; TCRdb's table is partial and in-frame only. This table holds fewer than 35,000 clones, more than 85% found once. Sample: peripheral blood, taken on day 0 of AZD1222 vaccination. The receptors were gathered from an adult in good health.

The count of this clone is one. The V and J genes are TRBV19 and TRBJ1-1; D remains unclear. The length of the CDR3 is 11 residues. Trimming took off 8 bases at V and 8 bases at J, with 12 bases between the two ends. Germline lookup yields CDR1 LNHDA and CDR2 SQIVND (reference sequence). CDR3 sequence (DNA): TGTGCCAGTGGATACGAGGTGGAAGCTTTCTTT. This translates into CASGYEVEAFF.

The chain combines TRBV4-2 with TRBJ1-5, with D unresolved. The CDR3 spans 14 residues. Trimming pared 1 base from V and 4 bases from J, leaving 8 bases between. The germline gives CDR1 LGHNA, CDR2 YNFKEQ. CDR3 sequence reads: CASSQAGVNQPQHF. CDR3 DNA sequence: TGTGCCAGCAGCCAAGCCGGCGTGAATCAGCCCCAGCATTTT.

The sample holds one count of this clone. This chain links TRBV30 with TRBJ1-6; D call uncertain. CDR1 and CDR2 from the germline V gene are GTSNPN and SVGIG (reference sequence). V was trimmed by 0 bases and J by 13 bases, leaving 13 bases between them. The CDR3 sequence is 13 residues long. In DNA, the CDR3 is TGTGCCTGGAGTGTACGGGAGGAGAGTCCCCTCCACTTT. Its translation is CAWSVREESPLHF.

The chain has TRBV11-3 and TRBJ1-1, with D possibly being TRBD1 (5 bases). V was pared by 1 base and J by 6 bases, with 9 bases between. The germline V gene encodes CDR1 SGHNT and CDR2 YENEEA. This CDR3 has 13 amino acids. The CDR3 is CASSLGRGSEAFF. The CDR3 DNA follows: TGTGCCAGCAGCTTAGGGAGGGGATCTGAAGCTTTCTTT.

This clone appeared a single time. CDR3 DNA sequence: TGCGCCAGCAGCTTGGCCCGATGGGATGATAGGGATCAGCCCCAGCATTTT. Translated, it gives CASSLARWDDRDQPQHF. This chain uses TRBV5-1 with TRBJ1-5; no firm D call. Germline values: CDR1 SGHRS, CDR2 YFSETQ. This CDR3 has 17 residues. Trimming shortened V by 0 bases and J by 5 bases, and 18 bases separated the two germline ends.

The CDR3 nucleotides read TGTGCCAGCAGCGACAGGCTAGCCAGGGAAAAGTTCTTC. This translates into CASSDRLAREKFF. The chain employs TRBV7-8 and TRBJ2-1; D is possibly TRBD1 (6 bases). This CDR3 is 13 amino acids long. The germline V and J ends were trimmed by 5 bases and 14 bases, with 19 bases remaining between them. Germline CDR1 SGHVS, CDR2 FQNEAQ.

The chain couples TRBV9 to TRBJ1-5; no clear D. In germline, CDR1 is SGDLS, CDR2 YYNGEE. V lost 0 bases and J 1 base, leaving 5 bases between the germline ends. The CDR3 covers 14 residues. The CDR3: CASSVEGSNQPQHF. The CDR3 bases are TGTGCCAGCAGCGTAGAAGGAAGCAATCAGCCCCAGCATTTT.

The chain has TRBV5-4 and TRBJ1-3, with TRBD1 as a possible D gene (6 bases). The V end was cut by 4 bases, the J end by 5 bases, with 13 bases between. The germline gives CDR1 SGHNT, CDR2 YYREEE (reference sequence). The CDR3 sequence is 14 residues long. This CDR3 reads CASSPWDTRNTIYF. The CDR3 coding sequence is TGTGCCAGCAGCCCCTGGGACACCCGAAACACCATATATTTT.

This chain's CDR3 is CASSEGEVTDEQYF. CDR3 nucleotide sequence: TGTGCCAGCAGTGAGGGGGAGGTGACCGACGAGCAGTACTTC. The V and J genes are TRBV6-1 and TRBJ2-7, with D possibly being TRBD2 (6 bases). This CDR3 has 14 amino acids. CDR1 and CDR2 (germline): MNHNS, SASEGT. Trimming stripped 3 bases from V and 5 bases from J, with 14 bases between.

This clone was observed once. This chain joins TRBV7-2 and TRBJ2-3; possible D gene TRBD2, 6 bases. Trimming cost V 5 bases and J 2 bases, with 11 bases left between them. The CDR3 has 14 residues. Germline V gene lookup returns CDR1 SGHTA and CDR2 FQGNSA. CDR3 region: CASSPGTVTDTQYF. In DNA, the CDR3 is TGTGCCAGCAGCCCTGGGACTGTCACAGATACGCAGTATTTT.

J is TRBJ1-2 and V is TRBV6-1, with a possible D match to TRBD1 (5 bases). CDR1 is MNHNS and CDR2 is SASEGT in the germline V gene. V lost 3 bases and J 4 bases, leaving 12 bases between the germline ends. The CDR3 runs 14 residues. The CDR3 DNA reads TGTGCCAGCAGTGACCGGATAGGGGCCTATGGCTACACCTTC. Its protein is CASSDRIGAYGYTF.

The chain links TRBV13 to TRBJ1-1; unclear D gene. The CDR3 is 15 amino acids. Between the trimmed V and J ends, which lost 1 base and 1 base, there was a span of 10 bases. Germline-derived CDR1 and CDR2 are PRHDT and FYEKMQ (reference sequence). CDR3 sequence reads: CASSLVGWGNTEAFF. CDR3 DNA: TGTGCCAGCAGCTTAGTGGGGTGGGGGAACACTGAAGCTTTCTTT.

This chain connects TRBV30 to TRBJ2-3; 9 bases line up with TRBD2. CDR3 length: 15 residues. Trimming removed 2 bases from V and 11 bases from J; junction bases left unmatched: 14. The V gene's germline CDR1 is GTSNPN and CDR2 SVGIG (reference sequence). The CDR3 bases are TGTGCCTGGAGTATGTCAGCGGGGGGCGCCCGGGGGCAGTATTTT. It codes for CAWSMSAGGARGQYF. Supplemented by reference TRBV30 and TRBJ2-3, the full variable domain reads SQTIHQWPATLVQPVGSPLSLECTVEGTSNPNLYWYRQAAGRGLQLLFYSVGIGQISSEVPQNLSASRPQDRQFILSSKKLLLSDSGFYLCAWSMSAGGARGQYFGPGTRLTVL.

The sample holds one count of this clone. This chain links TRBV6-5 with TRBJ2-6; weak D call: TRBD2 (6 bases). There are 16 residues in the CDR3. In germline, CDR1 is MNHEY, CDR2 SVGAGI. V gave up 2 bases and J gave up 1 base, with 9 bases separating them. CDR3 residues: CASSYGTSSGANVLTF. In DNA, the CDR3 is TGTGCCAGCAGTTACGGGACTTCATCTGGGGCCAACGTCCTGACTTTC.

V usage is TRBV9 and J usage is TRBJ1-2; no clear D gene. The CDR3 has 14 amino acids. Germline lookup yields CDR1 SGDLS and CDR2 YYNGEE. Trimming stripped 3 bases from V and 7 bases from J, with 16 bases between. The CDR3 reads CASSGPSDTRGYTF. The CDR3 region has the DNA TGTGCCAGCAGCGGACCCAGCGATACGCGTGGCTACACCTTC.

The chain has TRBV25-1 and TRBJ1-6, with 7 positions matching TRBD1. Germline trimming cut 6 bases from V and 4 bases from J; bases unmatched to any gene: 6. The germline gives CDR1 MGHDK, CDR2 SYGVNS. The CDR3 covers 15 residues. CDR3 in DNA: TGTGCCAGCAGCCCACAGGGGTCATATAATTCACCCCTCCACTTT. This codes for CASSPQGSYNSPLHF.

V and J are TRBV6-5 and TRBJ2-5; either TRBD1 or TRBD2 may fit D (5 bases each). CDR1 is MNHEY, CDR2 SVGAGI, per germline. This CDR3 spans 15 amino acids. Trimming removed 5 bases at V and 2 bases at J, with 15 bases between. CDR3 in amino acids: CASSRQFGVQETQYF. The CDR3 DNA follows: TGTGCCAGCAGTCGACAGTTCGGGGTTCAAGAGACCCAGTACTTC.